Given below is one TCR beta chain in context. The antigen it binds to is not known. Per-base qualities were not stored, and no clone one base away is much larger. These data are taken from a study of vaccination and CD4 T cells after COVID-19 (dated by TCRdb to between 2021 and 2022). Broadly, across the study: Every convalescent patient had a positive nasal swab PCR test for SARS-CoV-2, with mild disease in roughly 10 patients and severe disease in one. Post-COVID blood samples from convalescent patients were collected a median of roughly 100 days after diagnosis, with a range of about 35 to 161 days. The time from the second vaccine dose to post-vaccine blood sampling had a median of around 72 days and ranged from about 12 to 241 days. In the convalescent cohort there were six males and four females, among whom were two Hispanic individuals, seven Caucasians, two Asians and one multiracial person. Control cultures received a CEFX viral epitope pool as the positive control, an HIV-1 Nef peptide pool as the negative control, or no peptide. Two doses of either the Pfizer-BioNTech BNT162b2 vaccine (n=8) or the Moderna mRNA-1273 vaccine (n=2) were administered to participants. Culture stimuli were overlapping spike peptide pools from SARS-CoV-2 and from the common cold coronaviruses HCoV-NL63, HCoV-OC43 and HCoV-229E. In ten to eleven COVID-19 convalescent patients and a few infection-naive healthy vaccine recipients, the spike-specific CD4+ TCR repertoire before mRNA vaccination was compared with the repertoire after mRNA vaccination. On the study overall, not on this receptor specifically: In convalescent patients, a median roughly 86% of post-vaccine SARS-CoV-2-reactive clones were detected only after vaccination, suggesting vaccine-specific priming. The study included relatively few convalescent patients and did not analyze early timepoints after natural infection. The median number of SARS-CoV-2-reactive clonotypes rose from around 20 after infection to some 40 after vaccination, but the change was not significant. In convalescent patients, nearly all vaccine-specific clones (304 of 307) were found to be mono-reactive for SARS-CoV-2 spike rather than cross-reactive with common cold coronaviruses.

Libraries were built with PCR. DNA from cultured CD4+ T cells underwent TCR sequencing with the Oncomine TCR Beta short-read assay at the Johns Hopkins FTIC core. Genomic DNA was extracted from the cultured CD4+ T cells with the QIAamp micro DNA kit. Oncomine TCR Beta libraries from cultured CD4+ T cells were pooled using unique dual indexes and sequenced on an Illumina iSeq 100. Processing in the source paper ran as follows. Non-productive sequences were removed, and CDR3s not starting with C, not ending with F or W, or shorter than 7 amino acids were discarded. The MANAFEST web application identified antigen-specific clonotypes by comparing peptide-stimulated wells against reference wells and other culture wells. Positive clones required FDR below 0.05, an odds ratio above 5, and productive frequency above 0.1% in at least two of three replicate wells. Clonotypes that were significantly expanded in both SARS-CoV-2 spike wells and at least one common cold coronavirus spike condition were defined as cross-reactive. Similarity between CDR3 sequences was evaluated in R version 3.6.1 using Levenshtein distances (stringdist) and unrooted phylogenetic trees (ape). In TCRdb, the public reads were trimmed at Q25 with fastp and aligned with MiXCR, with productive beta chains retained. All rows with the same CDR3 protein become a single entry with the most common DNA and genes. TCRdb, not the authors, supplied the V and J calls. Within this sample are fewer than 12,000 distinct CDR3 sequences, with 35% to 50% of them counted one time only. The ten largest clones take up 29% of the sample.

The CDR3 goes from the cysteine to the phenylalanine over 14 residues. Only the CDR3 part of the read is kept: 42 bases, read in frame from the first base. V was cut back by 2 bases and J by 8 bases, leaving a gap of 15 bases between them. The treatment or condition label of this sample denotes: approximately 11-day PBMC culture with coronavirus spike peptide pools or control peptides (ViraFEST assay). To expand antigen-specific T cells with peptide pools and then pick out the expanded clonotypes through TCR sequencing, the study relied on the ViraFEST assay. The convalescent patients' positive SARS-CoV-2 PCR tests fell between March and December 2020, which was before the Alpha, Beta and Delta variants emerged in the United States. More than 1.5 million PBMCs per well were cultured in IMDM with approximately 4.9% human AB serum and roughly 9.3 IU/ml IL-2, plus 10 ug/ml peptide pools. Half of the culture medium was replaced with fresh IL-2-containing medium on days 3 and 7. Once the cells had been in culture for around 10 days, the EasySep CD4+ T cell isolation kit was used to isolate CD4+ T cells by negative selection. Ficoll-Paque Plus gradient centrifugation was used to isolate PBMCs from whole blood, and the isolated PBMCs were then either used fresh or cryopreserved at -140C. Triplicate wells were generally used for each culture condition.

This clonotype was obtained from a human donor who had recovered from COVID-19. The rearrangement joined TRBV12-3 or TRBV12-4 to TRBJ1-2, with the D gene not confidently named. The sample taken for sequencing was CD4+ T cells from blood, cultured in vitro. The CDR3 in this case is CASSLRTDGPGYTF. The DNA sequence reads TGTGCCAGCAGTTTAAGGACCGACGGGCCGGGCTACACCTTC.